This T cell receptor beta chain emerged from a study of CD8 T cells in Susac syndrome. RNA was extracted with the RNeasy kit, and a quantity of roughly 0.5 to 1 ug was reverse transcribed using random hexamers. In TCRdb, the immunoSEQ multiplex PCR reads were re-called with MiXCR into one record per CDR3 protein. Among about 280,000 distinct CDR3 sequences listed, approximately 81% were seen once. The CDR3 is 16 amino acids. The germline gives CDR1 SGDLS, CDR2 YYNGEE. The V and J ends lost 3 bases and 1 base, in that order; junction bases with no gene match: 4. This TCR derives from a human donor with multiple sclerosis. The specimen was CD8+ T cells from PBMCs. This rearrangement joins TRBV9 to TRBJ2-3; the match to TRBD2 covers 11 bases. The DNA of the CDR3 is TGTGCCAGCAGCGGCTTACTAGCGGGAGGCACAGATACGCAGTATTTT. This translates into CASSGLLAGGTDTQYF.